This T cell receptor beta chain was obtained from a study of post-analysis software for immune sequencing data. Study findings and constraints: Batch-mates among the samples co-clustered strongly by F measure. The five TRBV segments detected at higher frequency in patients than in controls included TRBV5-6, TRBV5-1 and TRBV20-1.

CDR3 length: 15 residues. In germline, CDR1 is SNHLY, CDR2 FYNNEI. The V gene lost 1 base and the J gene lost 5 bases, with 14 bases spanning the gap. TCR beta cDNA libraries included unique molecular identifiers. cDNA molecules numbering some 500,000 came from about 0.94 to 9.7 million T cells. TCRdb reprocessed the PCR reads with MiXCR, giving one entry per CDR3 protein. The data contain approximately 570,000 distinct CDR3 sequences, about 40% of them singletons. With regard to this clonotype: Antigen specificity is unknown.

The sequencing sample was made of blood. This rearrangement joins TRBV2 to TRBJ2-5; unclear D gene. This clonotype was sampled from a girl between 5 and 17 years old with multiple sclerosis. Written as DNA, the CDR3 is TGTGCCAGCAGTGAAGAAAGGACCCGTTTGGAGACCCAGTACTTC. Encoded protein: CASSEERTRLETQYF.